The next 27 T cell receptor beta chains were all read from a single sample in a study of beta chain features in type 1 diabetes. Study outcomes and limitations: Moderate yet significant TCRB CDR3 shortening was seen in Type 1 diabetes patients in all four CD4+ subsets.

Reverse transcription of all isolated RNA meant that expressed TCRB transcripts were sequenced. Produced via immunoSEQ multiplex PCR; TCRdb's table is partial and in-frame only. The sample gives some 250,000 clones, approximately 15% of which show up once; roughly 0.019% is in the top ten. Their recognized antigens are unknown. The sequencing sample was made of naive CD4+ T cells from blood. These TCRs come from a man aged 30-40 years with type 1 diabetes.

This clone was detected a few times. This sequence joins TRBV4-2 and TRBJ1-1, with 9 bases aligning to TRBD1. The CDR3 totals 16 residues. V gave up 3 bases and J gave up 0 bases; unmatched junction bases: 5. CDR1 is LGHNA, CDR2 YNFKEQ, per germline. This CDR3 reads CASSQRDRELNTEAFF. CDR3 DNA sequence: TGTGCCAGCAGCCAGAGGGACAGGGAGTTGAACACTGAAGCTTTCTTT.

The chain uses TRBV25-1 and TRBJ1-5; no definite D call. Germline loops: CDR1 MGHDK, CDR2 SYGVNS. The CDR3 extends over 13 amino acids. V was pared by 4 bases and J by 6 bases, with 10 bases between. The DNA of the CDR3 is TGTGCCAGCAGTGGGGGAGTTGGTCAGCCCCAGCATTTT. Encoded protein: CASSGGVGQPQHF.

This clone was detected only a few times. The chain couples TRBV5-4 to TRBJ1-2; 11 nucleotides match TRBD1. This CDR3 spans 15 amino acids. The germline gives CDR1 SGHNT, CDR2 YYREEE (reference sequence). With V trimmed by 4 bases and J by 4 bases, 6 bases remained unmatched. CDR3 region: CASSAAGTGGYGYTF. Written as DNA, the CDR3 is TGTGCCAGCAGCGCGGCCGGGACAGGGGGCTATGGCTACACCTTC.

This clone was seen only a few times. V and J are TRBV28 and TRBJ2-3; weak D call: TRBD1 (5 bases). Germline lookup yields CDR1 MDHEN and CDR2 SYDVKM. The V end lost 2 bases, the J end lost 0 bases, and 6 bases lay between the germline ends. The CDR3 runs 14 residues. In DNA form, the CDR3 reads TGTGCCAGCAGTTTAGCAGGGAGCACAGATACGCAGTATTTT. Its protein product is CASSLAGSTDTQYF.

The rearrangement uses TRBV10-3 and TRBJ2-5; 7 bases fit TRBD2. The CDR3 spans 15 residues. The germline CDR1 and CDR2 sequences are ENHRY and SYGVKD. V gave up 0 bases and J gave up 1 base; unmatched junction bases: 2. The CDR3 region is CAISESAGVQETQYF. The DNA for the CDR3 is TGTGCCATCAGTGAGTCGGCGGGGGTCCAAGAGACCCAGTACTTC.

CDR3 sequence: CASSLRTPSAYNSPLHF. Here the CDR3 DNA reads TGTGCCAGTAGTCTTCGGACACCAAGCGCCTATAATTCACCCCTCCACTTT. The chain uses TRBV19 and TRBJ1-6, with D perhaps matching TRBD1 (5 bases). The V gene lost 5 bases and the J gene lost 2 bases, with 16 bases spanning the gap. Germline V lookup: CDR1 LNHDA, CDR2 SQIVND (reference sequence). The CDR3 extends over 17 amino acids.

The rearrangement links TRBV28 to TRBJ2-3; 9 nucleotides match TRBD1. Germline assignment: CDR1 MDHEN and CDR2 SYDVKM. V shed 7 bases and J 4 bases; nucleotides not matched to a gene: 9. The CDR3 covers 15 residues. The CDR3 DNA is TGTGCCAGCAAACTCCCGGGACAGGGCCCAGATACGCAGTATTTT. Its protein is CASKLPGQGPDTQYF.

A few counts support this clone. This chain connects TRBV7-9 to TRBJ2-5, with TRBD2 matching over 8 bases. The V gene's germline CDR1 is SEHNR and CDR2 FQNEAQ (reference sequence). The trim removed 5 bases at V and 2 bases at J, leaving 4 bases unmatched. CDR3 size: 14 residues. The CDR3 DNA reads TGTGCCAGCAGCCGGGGGGGTTTTCAAGAGACCCAGTACTTC. Protein: CASSRGGFQETQYF.

This chain joins TRBV7-2 and TRBJ1-6, with D possibly TRBD1 on 5 matching bases. The CDR3 has 14 amino acids. Germline CDR1 and CDR2: SGHTA and FQGNSA. V was cut by 1 base and J by 10 bases, with 11 bases left in between. CDR3 in amino acids: CASSLDGGYSPLHF. CDR3 DNA: TGTGCCAGCAGCTTAGACGGGGGGTACTCACCCCTCCACTTT.

To note about this clone: Other DNA sequences in the same sample also yield this CDR3. The chain couples TRBV7-9 to TRBJ2-3; 10 nucleotides align to TRBD1. V dropped 5 bases and J dropped 1; count of bases not matched to a gene: 3. CDR1 and CDR2 (germline): SEHNR, FQNEAQ (reference sequence). The length of the CDR3 is 15 residues. CDR3 sequence: CASSPGTGGTDTQYF. CDR3 coding DNA: TGTGCCAGCAGCCCCGGGACAGGGGGCACAGATACGCAGTATTTT.

This clone showed up just a few times. The chain recombines TRBV30 with TRBJ1-6; 10 positions match TRBD1. The CDR3 sequence is 16 residues long. Unmatched junction bases numbered 8, after V lost 3 bases and J lost 6 bases. CDR1 GTSNPN and CDR2 SVGIG come from the germline V gene (reference sequence). The CDR3 DNA follows: TGTGCCTGGAGCCCCGGAGGACAGGGGGGTAATTCACCCCTCCACTTT. This encodes CAWSPGGQGGNSPLHF.

The chain links TRBV7-2 to TRBJ2-3; the D is unclear. Germline V gene lookup returns CDR1 SGHTA and CDR2 FQGNSA. The CDR3 is made up of 14 amino acids. Trimming stripped 5 bases from V and 5 bases from J, with 14 bases between. CDR3 region: CASSPSWAQDTQYF. The DNA for the CDR3 is TGTGCCAGCAGCCCGTCGTGGGCTCAAGATACGCAGTATTTT.

A few counts support this clone. The chain employs TRBV9 and TRBJ2-7, with D hard to call. Germline loops: CDR1 SGDLS, CDR2 YYNGEE. The CDR3 is 14 residues long. Trimming stripped 2 bases from V and 0 bases from J, with 9 bases between. The DNA of the CDR3 is TGTGCCAGCAGCGTTCGTTCAGGCTCCTACGAGCAGTACTTC. Amino acids: CASSVRSGSYEQYF. The whole variable domain, filled in from reference TRBV9 and TRBJ2-7, reads DSGVTQTPKHLITATGQRVTLRCSPRSGDLSVYWYQQSLDQGLQFLIQYYNGEERAKGNILERFSAQQFPDLHSELNLSSLELGDSALYFCASSVRSGSYEQYFGPGTRLTVT.

J is TRBJ2-7 and V is TRBV13; 9 bases align to TRBD2. Germline V gene lookup returns CDR1 PRHDT and CDR2 FYEKMQ (reference sequence). With 2 bases clipped from V and 1 base from J, the junction kept 3 bases outside the gene matches. The CDR3 is 15 amino acids. CDR3 amino acids: CASSLLSGGSYEQYF. The CDR3 nucleotides are TGTGCCAGCAGCTTACTTAGCGGGGGATCCTACGAGCAGTACTTC.

V is TRBV7-2 and J is TRBJ1-1; 7 nucleotides agree with TRBD1. Germline CDR1 is SGHTA and CDR2 is FQGNSA. V was pared by 5 bases and J by 4 bases, with 10 bases of the junction left unmatched. This CDR3 has 15 residues. CDR3 amino acids: CASSATGTAITEAFF. The CDR3 DNA is TGTGCCAGCAGCGCAACCGGGACAGCTATCACTGAAGCTTTCTTT.

This clone was detected only a few times. This rearrangement joins TRBV2 to TRBJ1-5; a weak D match, TRBD1 (5 bases). Germline CDR1 is SNHLY and CDR2 is FYNNEI. The CDR3 is made up of 15 amino acids. V gave up 4 bases and J gave up 2 bases, with 12 bases separating them. In DNA, the CDR3 is TGTGCCAGCAGTGGGCAGGGTACTCGCAATCAGCCCCAGCATTTT. Its translation: CASSGQGTRNQPQHF.

The gene calls are TRBV2 and TRBJ2-2; 10 bases align to TRBD1. Losses at the gene ends were 6 bases for V and 8 bases for J; bases not matched to a gene: 12. CDR3 size: 16 residues. Per germline, CDR1 SNHLY and CDR2 FYNNEI. The CDR3 is CASSSGTGALRGELFF. For the CDR3, the DNA is TGTGCCAGCAGCTCCGGGACAGGGGCTTTGAGGGGGGAGCTGTTTTTT.

This clone was counted a few times. The V and J genes are TRBV7-2 and TRBJ2-3; 9 bases map to TRBD2. CDR3 size: 17 residues. Germline-derived CDR1 and CDR2 are SGHTA and FQGNSA. J gave up 8 bases and V 0 bases, and 12 bases lay outside the gene matches. This chain's CDR3 is CASSLADSGLAKGTQYF. CDR3 in DNA: TGTGCCAGCAGCTTAGCCGACTCGGGACTAGCTAAGGGTACGCAGTATTTT.

The sample holds a few counts of this clone. This sequence joins TRBV10-1 and TRBJ2-1, with TRBD2 matching over 7 bases. Germline values: CDR1 WNHNN, CDR2 SYGVQD (reference sequence). The CDR3 loop spans 14 amino acids. Trimming removed 6 bases from V and 5 bases from J; junction bases left unmatched: 7. The CDR3 reads CASSGAGGNNEQFF. CDR3 DNA sequence: TGCGCCAGCAGCGGCGCCGGGGGGAACAATGAGCAGTTCTTC.

This rearrangement joins TRBV5-1 to TRBJ1-2; TRBD1 matches 8 bases. The germline V gene encodes CDR1 SGHRS and CDR2 YFSETQ. CDR3 length equals 12 residues. V gave up 2 bases and J gave up 7 bases; unmatched junction bases: 1. The CDR3 sequence is CASSFGTGGYTF. In DNA, the CDR3 is TGCGCCAGCAGCTTCGGGACAGGTGGCTACACCTTC.

The chain carries TRBV7-9 and TRBJ1-2; D remains unclear. V was pared by 2 bases and J by 1 base, with 8 bases between. The CDR3 sequence is 14 residues long. CDR1 SEHNR and CDR2 FQNEAQ come from the germline V gene (reference sequence). The CDR3: CASSLFVSNYGYTF. The CDR3 bases are TGTGCCAGCAGCTTATTCGTCAGTAACTATGGCTACACCTTC.

This clone showed up just a few times. The J gene is TRBJ1-1, the V gene TRBV11-2; the match to TRBD1 covers 10 bases. Germline-derived CDR1 and CDR2 are SGHAT and FQNNGV. The junction had 8 bases not matched to a gene; V was cut back by 3 bases and J by 4 bases. This CDR3 has 16 amino acids. CDR3 protein: CASSFLEGQGSTEAFF. The CDR3 DNA reads TGTGCCAGCAGCTTTTTGGAGGGACAGGGGTCCACTGAAGCTTTCTTT.

This clone was observed a few times. This chain uses TRBV19 with TRBJ2-7; 7 nucleotides match TRBD1. With 5 bases clipped from V and 5 bases from J, the junction kept 12 bases outside the gene matches. CDR3 length: 15 residues. Germline-derived CDR1 and CDR2 are LNHDA and SQIVND (reference sequence). This CDR3 reads CASSGSDRKSNEQYF. The DNA for the CDR3 is TGTGCCAGTAGTGGATCGGACAGGAAAAGTAACGAGCAGTACTTC. The variable domain in full, completed from reference TRBV19 and TRBJ2-7, reads DGGITQSPKYLFRKEGQNVTLSCEQNLNHDAMYWYRQDPGQGLRLIYYSQIVNDFQKGDIAEGYSVSREKKESFPLTVTSAQKNPTAFYLCASSGSDRKSNEQYFGPGTRLTVT.

This clone was observed a handful of times. This rearrangement joins TRBV2 to TRBJ2-1, with no clear D. Per germline, CDR1 SNHLY and CDR2 FYNNEI. The CDR3 covers 12 residues. V shed 1 base and J shed 7 bases, with 5 bases lying between them. The CDR3 region has the DNA TGTGCCAGCAGTGAAGTGAGTAATGAGCAGTTCTTC. Translating it yields CASSEVSNEQFF.

This chain uses TRBV7-7 with TRBJ2-3; D gene unclear. CDR1 and CDR2 from the germline V gene are SSHAT and FNYEAQ (reference sequence). The V and J ends lost 5 bases and 1 base respectively, with 13 bases between them. The CDR3 covers 15 residues. The chain's CDR3 is CASSLSPTRTDTQYF. The DNA for the CDR3 is TGTGCCAGCAGCCTTTCCCCGACTCGCACAGATACGCAGTATTTT.

The chain recombines TRBV6-5 with TRBJ2-1, with 13 bases identical to TRBD2. The CDR3 spans 15 residues. J gave up 9 bases and V 6 bases, and 8 bases lay outside the gene matches. The germline gives CDR1 MNHEY, CDR2 SVGAGI. CDR3 coding DNA: TGTGCCAGCAGCTCCGGACTAGCGGGAGTACGTGAGCAGTTCTTC. This sequence encodes CASSSGLAGVREQFF.

The genes are TRBV27 and TRBJ2-3; a weak D match, TRBD2 (5 bases). The CDR3 contains 14 residues. V lost 0 bases, J lost 2 bases, and 6 bases lay in between. CDR1 and CDR2 (germline): MNHEY, SMNVEV (reference sequence). CDR3 DNA: TGTGCCAGCAGTTTATCGCGGGCCACAGATACGCAGTATTTT. This codes for CASSLSRATDTQYF.